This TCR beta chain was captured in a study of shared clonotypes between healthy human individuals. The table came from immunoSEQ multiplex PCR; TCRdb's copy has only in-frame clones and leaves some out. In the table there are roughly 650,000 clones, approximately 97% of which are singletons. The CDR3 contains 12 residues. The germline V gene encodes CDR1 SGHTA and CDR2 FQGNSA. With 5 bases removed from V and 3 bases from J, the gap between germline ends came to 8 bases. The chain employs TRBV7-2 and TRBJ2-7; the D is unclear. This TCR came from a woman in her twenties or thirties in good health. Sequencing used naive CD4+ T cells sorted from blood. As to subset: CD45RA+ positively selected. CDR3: CASSLHFYEQYF. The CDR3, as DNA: TGTGCCAGCAGCCTACACTTCTACGAGCAGTACTTC. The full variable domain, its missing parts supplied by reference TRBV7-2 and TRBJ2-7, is GAGVSQSPSNKVTEKGKDVELRCDPISGHTALYWYRQSLGQGLEFLIYFQGNSAPDKSGLPSDRFSAERTGGSVSTLTIQRTQQEDSAVYLCASSLHFYEQYFGPGTRLTVT.